Listed here are 5 T cell receptor beta chains from one sample, sequenced in a study of Ad26.COV2.S vaccination and SARS-CoV-2 variants. TCRdb keeps only in-frame clones here, not all; method: immunoSEQ multiplex PCR. The sample includes roughly 300,000 clones, about 87% of them seen just once. The treatment denotes: around 19 received Ad26.COV2.S at low or high dose, single or two shots; about 5 received placebo; per-sample allocation not given. Sampling occurred on day 63 after the first vaccine or placebo injection. Sample: peripheral blood, taken in a trial of Ad26.COV2.S vaccine versus placebo. These receptors were obtained from a person aged 18-60 years who received the Ad26.COV2.S COVID-19 vaccine or a placebo.

Only one count was recorded for this clone. This chain connects TRBV11-2 to TRBJ1-4; tentatively, D is TRBD1 (6 bases). The CDR3 length is 16 residues. The germline gives CDR1 SGHAT, CDR2 FQNNGV. V shed 0 bases and J shed 4 bases, with 12 bases lying between them. The CDR3 DNA sequence: TGTGCCAGCAGCTTAGATCTCGGCAGGGGTAATGAAAAACTGTTTTTT. It codes for CASSLDLGRGNEKLFF.

The rearrangement uses TRBV5-1 and TRBJ2-6; possible D gene TRBD1, 5 bases. The V gene's germline CDR1 is SGHRS and CDR2 YFSETQ. V dropped 0 bases and J dropped 0 bases, with 13 bases sitting between them. The CDR3 runs 18 residues. Here the CDR3 reads CASSLDRPLSSGANVLTF. In nucleotides, the CDR3 is TGCGCCAGCAGCTTGGACAGGCCTCTGAGCTCTGGGGCCAACGTCCTGACTTTC.

The chain joins TRBV12-3 or TRBV12-4 to TRBJ2-3; D unresolved. The ends were cut back, 2 bases at V and 2 bases at J, with 5 bases in the middle. This CDR3 spans 13 amino acids. CDR3 DNA sequence: TGTGCCAGCAGTTTACTATCCACAGATACGCAGTATTTT. Protein product: CASSLLSTDTQYF.

V gene TRBV7-2 combines with J gene TRBJ2-1; D may be TRBD1 or TRBD2 (6 bases each). With 5 bases removed from V and 5 bases from J, the gap between germline ends came to 13 bases. Germline V lookup: CDR1 SGHTA, CDR2 FQGNSA. This CDR3 comprises 14 residues. The CDR3 DNA sequence: TGTGCCAGCAGCCCGGGCGGGACACACAATGAGCAGTTCTTC. Encoded protein: CASSPGGTHNEQFF.

The chain links TRBV28 to TRBJ2-3; D is possibly TRBD1 or TRBD2 (5 bases each). The germline V gene encodes CDR1 MDHEN and CDR2 SYDVKM. V gave up 6 bases and J gave up 2 bases, with 18 bases separating them. The CDR3 has 16 amino acids. The CDR3 DNA sequence: TGTGCCAGCAGCAGAGCCGGGACCGCCTACACAGATACGCAGTATTTT. Its translation is CASSRAGTAYTDTQYF.